This entry features one T cell receptor (beta chain) sequence. The antigen remains undetermined. This CDR3 is missing its conserved last phenylalanine or tryptophan, likely due to a read error. These data belong to a study of breast tumors, draining lymph nodes, adjacent tissues. Study results and limitations: The data were judged consistent with most tumor T cells coming from lymph node and expanding in tumor. Tumor repertoires ranked between lymph nodes and nontumor tissue in diversity, with V and J gene preferences. Luminal-like breast cancer showed significantly higher tumor–nontumor repertoire similarity than basal-like. The lymph node origin of tumor T cells was framed as consistent with a hypothesis, not demonstrated.

The CDR3 sequence is 13 residues long. The V gene's germline CDR1 is DFQATT and CDR2 SNEGSKA (reference sequence). TCRdb re-called the multiplex PCR reads through MiXCR, storing one row per CDR3 protein. The data show about 180,000 distinct CDR3 sequences, around a third seen once. Axillary draining lymph nodes of breast cancer patients supplied the node samples. Sequencing input: axillary lymph node tissue. This receptor was identified in a female donor with breast cancer. Some clones in this sample may be carry-over from other donors' samples. The V gene is TRBV20-1, the J gene TRBJ1-1; D gene ambiguous. The DNA of the CDR3 is TGCAGCGCGCGGAGGTATGTTAACACTGAAGCTTTCTGT. This translates into CSARRYVNTEAFC.